Below, 20 T cell receptor beta chains from the same sample are listed, as sequenced in a study of shared clonotypes between healthy human individuals (TCRdb year 2020). Library method: the immunoSEQ multiplex PCR assay. TCRdb took over this immuneACCESS table, retaining in-frame rearrangements with V and J assigned. Such tables are incomplete; in checked studies, under half of the missing clones stem from an unresolved V gene, and the remainder is unexplained. The sample records 2,100,000 or so clones, about 94% of which are singletons. The ten biggest clones cover around 0.13% of the sample. Sequenced input: naive CD4+ T cells sorted from blood. The sample's cell subset or site label is to be understood as: CD45RA+ positively selected. The receptors derive from a man aged 18 to 35 in good health.

As to this clone: In the same sample, other DNA sequences code for this CDR3. V gene TRBV7-9 combines with J gene TRBJ1-1; the match to TRBD1 covers 8 bases. Trimming removed 5 bases from V and 1 base from J; junction bases left unmatched: 3. Germline CDR1 and CDR2: SEHNR and FQNEAQ (reference sequence). This CDR3 is 14 amino acids long. CDR3 sequence reads: CASSPGQGNTEAFF. CDR3 in DNA: TGTGCCAGCAGCCCCGGACAGGGGAACACTGAAGCTTTCTTT.

This clone was recorded a few times. This sample also contains other DNA sequences that code for the same CDR3. The chain joins TRBV5-1 to TRBJ2-2, with no clear D. The germline V and J ends were trimmed by 2 bases and 2 bases, with 4 bases remaining between them. CDR3 size: 13 residues. CDR1 is SGHRS, CDR2 YFSETQ, per germline. CDR3: CASSLLNTGELFF. The CDR3 DNA is TGCGCCAGCAGCTTATTAAACACCGGGGAGCTGTTTTTT.

As concerns this clone: The same CDR3 also results from other DNA sequences found in this sample. The V gene is TRBV25-1, the J gene TRBJ1-1; TRBD1 agrees at 9 bases. V trimming: 6 bases; J trimming: 4 bases; junction bases outside the gene matches: 3. The CDR3 is 13 residues long. Per the germline V gene, CDR1 is MGHDK and CDR2 is SYGVNS. As DNA, the CDR3 is TGTGCCAGCAGGGGACAGGGTGGCACTGAAGCTTTCTTT. Protein product: CASRGQGGTEAFF. The variable domain in full, with the rest retrieved from reference TRBV25-1 and TRBJ1-1, is EADIYQTPRYLVIGTGKKITLECSQTMGHDKMYWYQQDPGMELHLIHYSYGVNSTEKGDLSSESTVSRIRTEHFPLTLESARPSHTSQYLCASRGQGGTEAFFGQGTRLTVV.

A word on this clone: One end of the junction varies from germline; a read error may be responsible. CDR3 amino acids: CASSLAGHNQETQYF. Written as DNA, the CDR3 is TGTGCCAGCAGCCTAGCGGGACACAACCAAGAGACCCAGTACTTC. The V call is TRBV7-9, the J call TRBJ2-5; 9 nucleotides agree with TRBD2. The V gene's germline CDR1 is SEHNR and CDR2 FQNEAQ (reference sequence). The CDR3 contains 15 residues.

This sequence joins TRBV6-5 and TRBJ1-1, with a tentative D call TRBD1 (6 bases). This CDR3 is 14 amino acids long. V gave up 3 bases and J gave up 5 bases, with 13 bases separating them. Per germline, CDR1 MNHEY and CDR2 SVGAGI. CDR3 bases: TGTGCCAGCAGTTATACCAGGGGCCGGACTGAAGCTTTCTTT. Translating it yields CASSYTRGRTEAFF.

The V call is TRBV30, the J call TRBJ1-1; 10 nucleotides match TRBD1. Losses at the gene ends were 4 bases for V and 4 bases for J; bases not matched to a gene: 9. CDR3 size: 15 residues. CDR1 and CDR2 from the germline V gene are GTSNPN and SVGIG (reference sequence). The CDR3 nucleotides are TGTGCCTGGATCGACAGGGGGCGCGGAGGCACTGAAGCTTTCTTT. Encoded protein: CAWIDRGRGGTEAFF.

This sequence joins TRBV25-1 and TRBJ1-3; the D gene is possibly TRBD1 (5 bases). Between the trimmed V and J ends, which lost 8 bases and 7 bases, there was a span of 9 bases. Looked up from germline, CDR1 is MGHDK and CDR2 is SYGVNS. The CDR3 consists of 11 residues. The CDR3 here is CASGGGNTIYF. The CDR3 DNA follows: TGTGCCAGCGGGGGGGGTAACACCATATATTTT.

J is TRBJ1-2 and V is TRBV28; maybe TRBD1 (5 bases). This CDR3 is built from 12 residues. CDR1 is MDHEN and CDR2 is SYDVKM in the germline V gene. The CDR3 spells CATQAADYGYTF. The CDR3 nucleotides are TGTGCTACACAGGCGGCAGACTATGGCTACACCTTC.

This chain uses TRBV10-3 with TRBJ1-6; D is undetermined. Germline lookup yields CDR1 ENHRY and CDR2 SYGVKD. V dropped 4 bases and J dropped 6 bases, with 7 bases sitting between them. The CDR3 spans 13 residues. Written as DNA, the CDR3 is TGTGCCATCAGTGTGGCAGGTAATTCACCCCTCCACTTT. Translation: CAISVAGNSPLHF.

This clone was counted a single time. The V call is TRBV21-1, the J call TRBJ2-7. TRBV21-1 is a known pseudogene. This CDR3 has 14 amino acids. CDR3 coding DNA: TGTGCCAGCAGCAAGTCTTACAACTTCTACGAGCAGTACTTC. This gives the protein CASSKSYNFYEQYF.

The chain links TRBV7-2 to TRBJ1-3, with D tentatively TRBD1 (5 bases). The germline V and J ends were trimmed by 5 bases and 0 bases, with 11 bases remaining between them. In germline, CDR1 is SGHTA, CDR2 FQGNSA. The CDR3 is made up of 15 amino acids. The CDR3 DNA is TGTGCCAGCAGCCCCCAGGGTAACTCTGGAAACACCATATATTTT. As protein: CASSPQGNSGNTIYF.

This clone was counted only a few times. The V and J genes are TRBV30 and TRBJ1-2; no firm D call. This CDR3 has 14 residues. Germline CDR1 GTSNPN, CDR2 SVGIG (reference sequence). The V gene lost 0 bases and the J gene lost 7 bases, with 15 bases spanning the gap. In DNA, the CDR3 is TGTGCCTGGAGTGTACGAAGGGATGAGGGTGGCTACACCTTC. As protein: CAWSVRRDEGGYTF.

V gene TRBV28 combines with J gene TRBJ2-1, with D perhaps being TRBD1 or TRBD2 (5 bases each). The CDR3 is 15 residues long. With 5 bases removed from V and 0 bases from J, the gap between germline ends came to 11 bases. The germline CDR1 and CDR2 sequences are MDHEN and SYDVKM. CDR3 protein: CASSHRSGSYNEQFF. The CDR3 nucleotides read TGTGCCAGCAGTCACAGGAGCGGCTCCTACAATGAGCAGTTCTTC.

The chain has TRBV30 and TRBJ1-1, with 10 bases fitting TRBD1. The CDR3 totals 12 residues. Germline trimming cut 7 bases from V and 4 bases from J; bases unmatched to any gene: 3. Germline CDR1 reads GTSNPN; CDR2 reads SVGIG (reference sequence). DNA for the CDR3: TGTGCCTCACGGACAGGGGGCACTGAAGCTTTCTTT. The encoded protein is CASRTGGTEAFF.

This clone has just a few counts. The same CDR3 arises from other DNA sequences in this sample as well. The V call is TRBV6-1, the J call TRBJ2-1; D is ambiguous. The germline V and J ends were trimmed by 2 bases and 6 bases, with 2 bases remaining between them. The CDR3 is 11 amino acids. The germline CDR1 and CDR2 sequences are MNHNS and SASEGT. CDR3 sequence: CASSELNEQFF. Here the CDR3 DNA reads TGTGCCAGCAGTGAACTCAATGAGCAGTTCTTC.

Here the CDR3 reads CASNPLQDRRSGELFF. The DNA for the CDR3 is TGTGCCAGCAACCCCCTTCAGGACAGGAGAAGCGGGGAGCTGTTTTTT. The chain combines TRBV6-6 with TRBJ2-2, with 7 bases that match TRBD1. Unmatched junction bases numbered 15, after V lost 7 bases and J lost 7 bases. The CDR3 consists of 16 residues. Germline V gene lookup returns CDR1 MNHNY and CDR2 SVGAGI (reference sequence).

This rearrangement joins TRBV2 to TRBJ1-1; 8 bases are shared with TRBD1. Germline CDR1 reads SNHLY; CDR2 reads FYNNEI. With V trimmed by 5 bases and J by 4 bases, 6 bases remained unmatched. CDR3 length: 14 amino acids. The CDR3 DNA sequence: TGTGCCAGCAGTCTTGACAGGGGAAGCACTGAAGCTTTCTTT. This encodes CASSLDRGSTEAFF. Together with reference TRBV2 and TRBJ1-1, the CDR3 gives the full variable domain: EPEVTQTPSHQVTQMGQEVILRCVPISNHLYFYWYRQILGQKVEFLVSFYNNEISEKSEIFDDQFSVERPDGSNFTLKIRSTKLEDSAMYFCASSLDRGSTEAFFGQGTRLTVV.

The V call is TRBV6-5, the J call TRBJ2-2; D is ambiguous. The length of the CDR3 is 12 residues. V dropped 6 bases and J dropped 8 bases, with 10 bases sitting between them. Germline values: CDR1 MNHEY, CDR2 SVGAGI. The CDR3 nucleotides are TGTGCCAGCAGCTCCCTTGGGGGGGAGCTGTTTTTT. Translated: CASSSLGGELFF.

The CDR3 DNA reads as TGTGCCAGCAACGTAGAGACCCAGTACTTC. This sequence encodes CASNVETQYF. V gene TRBV6-1 combines with J gene TRBJ2-5; D unclear. The CDR3 extends over 10 amino acids. The germline V gene encodes CDR1 MNHNS and CDR2 SASEGT. V gave up 7 bases and J gave up 4 bases, with 4 bases separating them.

CDR3 DNA sequence: TGTGCCAGCAGCCAAGGGGATACTGAAGCTTTCTTT. Its protein product is CASSQGDTEAFF. The chain joins TRBV6-5 to TRBJ1-1; tentative D call: TRBD1 (5 bases). The CDR3 spans 12 residues. V lost 6 bases, J lost 5 bases, and 10 bases lay in between. CDR1 and CDR2 (germline): MNHEY, SVGAGI.